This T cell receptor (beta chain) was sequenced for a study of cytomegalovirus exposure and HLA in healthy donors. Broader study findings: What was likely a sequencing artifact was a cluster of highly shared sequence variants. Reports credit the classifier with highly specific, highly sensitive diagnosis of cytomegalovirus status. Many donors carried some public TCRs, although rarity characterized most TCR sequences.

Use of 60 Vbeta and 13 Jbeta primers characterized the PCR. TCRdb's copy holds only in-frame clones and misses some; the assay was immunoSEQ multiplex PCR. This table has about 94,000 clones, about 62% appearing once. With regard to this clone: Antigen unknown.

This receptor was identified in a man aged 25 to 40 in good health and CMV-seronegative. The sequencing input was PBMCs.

The CDR3 spells CASSSDQVQSGNTIYF. DNA for the CDR3: TGTGCCAGCAGCTCAGACCAGGTGCAATCTGGAAACACCATATATTTT. The chain recombines TRBV7-9 with TRBJ1-3; D ambiguous. Looked up from germline, CDR1 is SEHNR and CDR2 is FQNEAQ (reference sequence). Trimming removed 4 bases at V and 1 base at J, with 14 bases between. The CDR3 is 16 residues long.